The clone carrying this TCR beta chain was counted only a few times. Its antigen is undetermined. Germline CDR1 is MDHEN and CDR2 is SYDVKM. The CDR3 loop spans 15 amino acids. The V segment lost 7 bases and the J segment 4 bases; nucleotides outside the gene matches: 9. This record comes from a study of cytomegalovirus exposure and HLA in healthy donors. PCR involved 60 Vbeta and 13 Jbeta primers. Using immunoSEQ multiplex PCR, the repertoire was profiled, and TCRdb retains in-frame clones only, with some absent. The sample holds about 190,000 clones, 70% to 75% seen once. Regarding the study as a whole: Later on, a genetic analysis was performed. It linked a missense variant in DCLRE1C with V- and J-gene trimming of TCR beta. Reportedly, TCR beta sequences accurately predicted HLA-A and HLA-B alleles in most subjects.

Sequenced sample: PBMCs. This clonotype was obtained from a young woman in good health and CMV-seropositive. The genes are TRBV28 and TRBJ1-5, with 8 bases that match TRBD1. The CDR3 region has the DNA TGTGCCAGCACTAGACAGGGGCAAAGTAATCAGCCCCAGCATTTT. Translation gives CASTRQGQSNQPQHF.